This entry is about one T cell receptor beta chain. Its antigen remains unknown. These data come from a study of tumor and adjacent non-tumor tissue in lung cancer. The overall study: The patients, about nine men and 5 women, were about 30 to 85 with stage I to III disease. On average, productive TCRbeta reads reached about 4.17 million per sample.

A modified ARM-PCR protocol with three rounds of nested PCR amplified TCRbeta. Each CDR3 protein is one row after TCRdb ran MiXCR on the multiplex PCR reads. Of 81,000 or so distinct CDR3 sequences listed, roughly 80% are singletons. This sample's RNA came from whole unsorted tissue. This non-tumor lung sample came from over 3 cm beyond the tumor edge. Between August and November 2014, newly diagnosed, chemotherapy-naive lung cancer patients underwent thoracic surgery in China. Whole-study results and caveats: TCR diversity was significantly greater in tumor than normal lung tissue.

The CDR3 spans 14 residues. Germline-derived CDR1 and CDR2 are MNHEY and SVGAGI. V was clipped by 3 bases and J by 7 bases, with 15 bases between them. The sample consisted of distant non-tumor lung tissue. The chain couples TRBV6-5 to TRBJ1-2; D is possibly TRBD1 (6 bases). This receptor was taken from a man in his sixties with non-small cell lung cancer. The CDR3 DNA sequence: TGTGCCAGCAGTTATTCGCGTCAGGGGAGTGGCTACACCTTC. It yields the protein CASSYSRQGSGYTF.